Presented here are 30 T cell receptor beta chains from one specimen sequenced in a study of blood T cell repertoires in COVID-19. Clones were read by immunoSEQ multiplex PCR, and TCRdb kept only the in-frame ones, dropping some. The sample shows a few hundred thousand clones, 85% to 90% of them seen only once. Sequenced material: peripheral blood. These receptors were taken from a woman aged 70 to 79 with active or convalescent COVID-19.

This chain joins TRBV6-7 and TRBJ1-4; D unclear. TRBV6-7 is annotated as an ORF whose role is uncertain. Trimming shortened V by 9 bases and J by 5 bases, and 10 bases separated the two germline ends. The CDR3 spans 12 residues. The CDR3 loop reads CARSEANEKLFF. CDR3 nucleotides: TGTGCCAGGTCAGAGGCAAATGAAAAACTGTTTTTT.

This sequence joins TRBV7-2 and TRBJ2-2; unclear D gene. The CDR3 has 14 amino acids. CDR1 and CDR2 from the germline V gene are SGHTA and FQGNSA. V was cut by 1 base and J by 5 bases, with 8 bases left in between. CDR3 region: CASSLVLSTGELFF. DNA of the CDR3: TGTGCCAGCAGCTTAGTTTTGTCTACCGGGGAGCTGTTTTTT.

The count of this clone is one. The V call is TRBV7-9, the J call TRBJ1-4, with D maybe TRBD1 (6 bases). Germline V lookup: CDR1 SEHNR, CDR2 FQNEAQ (reference sequence). There are 16 residues in the CDR3. The V gene lost 2 bases and the J gene lost 5 bases, with 15 bases spanning the gap. DNA for the CDR3: TGTGCCAGCAGCTTAATATCCGGGACAAAGAATGAAAAACTGTTTTTT. Residues: CASSLISGTKNEKLFF.

This chain uses TRBV5-4 with TRBJ1-6; a possible D gene is TRBD1 (6 bases). V gave up 0 bases and J gave up 15 bases, with 16 bases separating them. CDR1 and CDR2 (germline): SGHNT, YYREEE (reference sequence). The CDR3 is 14 residues long. The CDR3 region is CASSLEGVLRGLHF. Written as DNA, the CDR3 is TGTGCCAGCAGCTTGGAGGGGGTCCTCCGGGGCCTCCACTTT.

This chain uses TRBV4-2 with TRBJ2-3; 9 bases are a match to TRBD2. Trimming took 7 bases from V and 5 from J; bases not matched to a gene: 10. CDR1 and CDR2 (germline): LGHNA, YNFKEQ. This CDR3 has 15 amino acids. The CDR3, as DNA: TGTGCCAGCAACCGTGCGCCAGCGGGGGGAGATACGCAGTATTTT. Residues: CASNRAPAGGDTQYF.

The V and J genes are TRBV10-3 and TRBJ2-6; TRBD1 aligns across 7 bases. Germline loops: CDR1 ENHRY, CDR2 SYGVKD. J gave up 0 bases and V 10 bases, and 9 bases lay outside the gene matches. The CDR3 contains 16 residues. The CDR3 loop is CATPGQPSSGANVLTF. The CDR3 DNA follows: TGTGCCACCCCGGGACAGCCGAGCTCTGGGGCCAACGTCCTGACTTTC.

The table lists this clone with a few counts. The chain has TRBV7-9 and TRBJ2-5; D possibly corresponds to TRBD2 (5 bases). Per germline, CDR1 SEHNR and CDR2 FQNEAQ (reference sequence). This CDR3 spans 15 amino acids. Trimming removed 5 bases from V and 4 bases from J, with 17 bases in between. The CDR3 sequence: CASSPKLRVGETQYF. The CDR3 DNA reads as TGTGCCAGCAGCCCAAAACTGCGGGTGGGAGAGACCCAGTACTTC.

The rearrangement uses TRBV4-2 and TRBJ1-4; 9 bases fit TRBD1. Germline CDR1 reads LGHNA; CDR2 reads YNFKEQ. This CDR3 is 16 amino acids long. J gave up 9 bases and V 6 bases, and 14 bases lay outside the gene matches. CDR3 sequence (DNA): TGTGCCAGCAGTCCAAACCCGGGACAGGGAAGGCAAAAACTGTTTTTT. This encodes CASSPNPGQGRQKLFF.

This clone was observed once. The chain uses TRBV19 and TRBJ2-5, with D perhaps TRBD1 (5 bases). This CDR3 has 13 amino acids. Between the trimmed V and J ends, which lost 3 bases and 7 bases, there was a span of 12 bases. Germline V CDR1 and CDR2: LNHDA, SQIVND (reference sequence). This chain's CDR3 is CASSMVQDGTQYF. The CDR3 nucleotides are TGTGCCAGTAGTATGGTACAGGACGGGACCCAGTACTTC. Full variable domain (missing parts from reference TRBV19 and TRBJ2-5): DGGITQSPKYLFRKEGQNVTLSCEQNLNHDAMYWYRQDPGQGLRLIYYSQIVNDFQKGDIAEGYSVSREKKESFPLTVTSAQKNPTAFYLCASSMVQDGTQYFGPGTRLLVL.

This chain connects TRBV7-8 to TRBJ1-5; no definite D call. Per germline, CDR1 SGHVS and CDR2 FQNEAQ. The CDR3 runs to 21 residues. Deletions cut 5 bases from V and 6 bases from J, with 35 bases between. In nucleotides, the CDR3 is TGTGCCAGCAGCGCAATACGAGACGGAGGTTTATACGTAAAACGGAGTCAGCCCCAGCATTTT. Translating gives CASSAIRDGGLYVKRSQPQHF.

This clone has more than one count but fewer than ten. The rearrangement links TRBV5-1 to TRBJ1-4; no reliable D call. There are 13 residues in the CDR3. Germline loops: CDR1 SGHRS, CDR2 YFSETQ. Deletions cut 7 bases from V and 5 bases from J, with 12 bases between. The CDR3 sequence is CASATDPNEKLFF. The CDR3, as DNA: TGCGCCAGCGCCACAGACCCGAATGAAAAACTGTTTTTT.

The chain links TRBV12-3 or TRBV12-4 to TRBJ2-2, with D perhaps TRBD1 (6 bases). CDR3 length: 12 amino acids. The V gene lost 6 bases and the J gene lost 4 bases, with 6 bases spanning the gap. CDR3 DNA sequence: TGTGCCAGCAGACAGGGCACCGGGGAGCTGTTTTTT. Protein sequence: CASRQGTGELFF.

The chain has TRBV5-1 and TRBJ2-5; a weak D match, TRBD2 (6 bases). Trimming removed 0 bases from V and 4 bases from J, with 16 bases in between. The CDR3 consists of 16 residues. Germline CDR1 and CDR2: SGHRS and YFSETQ. CDR3 coding DNA: TGCGCCAGCAGCTTGGCCGGGCGGGGAGAGGGAGAGACCCAGTACTTC. Its translation: CASSLAGRGEGETQYF. Complete variable domain (other parts from reference TRBV5-1 and TRBJ2-5): KAGVTQTPRYLIKTRGQQVTLSCSPISGHRSVSWYQQTPGQGLQFLFEYFSETQRNKGNFPGRFSGRQFSNSRSEMNVSTLELGDSALYLCASSLAGRGEGETQYFGPGTRLLVL.

The chain links TRBV18 to TRBJ1-2; D not resolved. Germline V gene lookup returns CDR1 KGHSH and CDR2 LQKENI. The length of the CDR3 is 13 residues. V gave up 4 bases and J gave up 6 bases, with 12 bases separating them. CDR3: CASSQSGLNGYTF. CDR3 nucleotide sequence: TGTGCCAGCTCACAAAGCGGGTTGAATGGCTACACCTTC.

The rearrangement links TRBV9 to TRBJ2-7; D is ambiguous. CDR3 length: 12 residues. Trimming pared 3 bases from V and 4 bases from J, leaving 8 bases between. Germline-derived CDR1 and CDR2 are SGDLS and YYNGEE. The chain's CDR3 is CASSDRSYEQYF. The CDR3 nucleotides read TGTGCCAGCAGCGATCGCAGTTACGAGCAGTACTTC. The full variable domain, its missing parts supplied by reference TRBV9 and TRBJ2-7, is DSGVTQTPKHLITATGQRVTLRCSPRSGDLSVYWYQQSLDQGLQFLIQYYNGEERAKGNILERFSAQQFPDLHSELNLSSLELGDSALYFCASSDRSYEQYFGPGTRLTVT.

The chain links TRBV3-1 (or the pseudogene TRBV3-2) to TRBJ2-7; 8 bases map to TRBD1. V lost 0 bases, J lost 6 bases, and 7 bases stayed unmatched. Germline V gene sequence: CDR1 LGHDT, CDR2 YNNKEL (reference sequence). This CDR3 is 15 amino acids long. The CDR3 loop is CASSQDQGARSEQYF. CDR3 nucleotides: TGTGCCAGCAGCCAAGATCAGGGGGCGCGGAGCGAGCAGTACTTC.

The chain couples TRBV7-9 to TRBJ1-2, with D maybe TRBD1 (5 bases). The V gene's germline CDR1 is SEHNR and CDR2 FQNEAQ (reference sequence). The CDR3 is 14 residues long. V was cut by 5 bases and J by 8 bases, with 18 bases left in between. CDR3 nucleotides: TGTGCCAGCAGCCCAGACAGCCAGACCTGGGGCTACACCTTC. It is translated as CASSPDSQTWGYTF.

The chain employs TRBV5-4 and TRBJ1-1; no clear D gene. CDR3 length: 13 residues. Germline V CDR1 and CDR2: SGHNT, YYREEE (reference sequence). Trimming took 0 bases from V and 3 from J, leaving 6 bases between them. The CDR3 spells CASSLAGDTEAFF. The CDR3 DNA reads TGTGCCAGCAGCTTGGCCGGGGACACTGAAGCTTTCTTT. Based on the CDR3 plus reference TRBV5-4 and TRBJ1-1, the full variable domain is ETGVTQSPTHLIKTRGQQVTLRCSSQSGHNTVSWYQQALGQGPQFIFQYYREEENGRGNFPPRFSGLQFPNYSSELNVNALELDDSALYLCASSLAGDTEAFFGQGTRLTVV.

The chain is built from TRBV5-1 and TRBJ2-3, with TRBD2 identical over 9 bases. CDR1 SGHRS and CDR2 YFSETQ come from the germline V gene. This CDR3 has 16 amino acids. V trimming: 0 bases; J trimming: 6 bases; junction bases outside the gene matches: 8. The CDR3 here is CASSLGSGSRVDTQYF. In DNA, the CDR3 is TGCGCCAGCAGCTTGGGTAGCGGGAGCCGAGTGGATACGCAGTATTTT.

The J gene is TRBJ2-1, the V gene TRBV6-6; D remains ambiguous. V was cut by 6 bases and J by 4 bases, with 19 bases left in between. The CDR3 covers 16 residues. Germline CDR1 and CDR2: MNHNY and SVGAGI (reference sequence). CDR3 nucleotide sequence: TGTGCCAGCAGCCGCCGTTGGGCCCTTACATACAATGAGCAGTTCTTC. This codes for CASSRRWALTYNEQFF.

CDR3: CASDPGHAYNEQFF. CDR3 DNA: TGCGCCAGCGATCCCGGACATGCCTACAATGAGCAGTTCTTC. The chain joins TRBV4-1 to TRBJ2-1, with a possible D match to TRBD1 (5 bases). Trimming cost V 8 bases and J 2 bases, with 13 bases left between them. CDR1 is MGHRA and CDR2 is YSYEKL in the germline V gene. CDR3 length: 14 amino acids.

For the CDR3, the DNA is TGCGCCAGCAGCTTGGAACAGGGGTATTCACCCCTCCACTTT. This gives the protein CASSLEQGYSPLHF. The chain combines TRBV5-1 with TRBJ1-6; TRBD1 agrees at 7 bases. This CDR3 is 14 amino acids long. The J segment lost 8 bases and the V segment lost 0 bases, leaving 2 bases of the junction unmatched. Germline lookup yields CDR1 SGHRS and CDR2 YFSETQ. Supplemented by reference TRBV5-1 and TRBJ1-6, the full variable domain reads KAGVTQTPRYLIKTRGQQVTLSCSPISGHRSVSWYQQTPGQGLQFLFEYFSETQRNKGNFPGRFSGRQFSNSRSEMNVSTLELGDSALYLCASSLEQGYSPLHFGNGTRLTVT.

V usage is TRBV29-1 and J usage is TRBJ2-7; D may be TRBD1 (5 bases). The CDR3 extends over 11 amino acids. The V gene lost 7 bases and the J gene lost 6 bases, with 13 bases spanning the gap. CDR1 is SQVTM and CDR2 is ANQGSEA in the germline V gene. CDR3: CSAGQTPEQYF. The DNA for the CDR3 is TGCAGCGCCGGACAAACGCCCGAGCAGTACTTC.

This sequence joins TRBV11-2 and TRBJ1-1; D is perhaps TRBD1 (6 bases). V was clipped by 6 bases and J by 4 bases, with 9 bases between them. The CDR3 length is 12 residues. CDR1 is SGHAT and CDR2 is FQNNGV in the germline V gene. In DNA, the CDR3 is TGTGCCAGCAGTCAGGGGAGCACTGAAGCTTTCTTT. Protein product: CASSQGSTEAFF.

J is TRBJ2-7 and V is TRBV5-5, with D possibly matching TRBD2 (6 bases). V was shortened by 0 bases and J by 2 bases, with 9 bases between the two germline ends. Per germline, CDR1 SGHKS and CDR2 YYEKEE (reference sequence). This CDR3 comprises 14 residues. The CDR3 sequence: CASSLGGKPYEQYF. The CDR3 DNA reads as TGTGCCAGCAGCTTGGGCGGGAAGCCCTACGAGCAGTACTTC.

The chain employs TRBV20-1 and TRBJ1-5; 7 positions match TRBD1. In germline, CDR1 is DFQATT, CDR2 SNEGSKA (reference sequence). The CDR3 length is 14 residues. The ends lost 6 bases at V and 0 bases at J; junction bases unmatched: 5. CDR3 DNA sequence: TGCAGTGCCAGTACAGGGGCTAGCAATCAGCCCCAGCATTTT. Protein: CSASTGASNQPQHF.

V gene TRBV19 combines with J gene TRBJ1-4; possible D gene TRBD1, 6 bases. CDR3 size: 14 residues. The germline gives CDR1 LNHDA, CDR2 SQIVND (reference sequence). The V gene lost 3 bases and the J gene lost 8 bases, with 13 bases spanning the gap. The CDR3 loop reads CASSISAGQEKLFF. In nucleotides, the CDR3 is TGTGCCAGTAGTATTTCGGCAGGACAGGAAAAACTGTTTTTT.

The chain uses TRBV19 and TRBJ2-5; maybe TRBD2 (6 bases). The CDR3 contains 15 residues. The ends were cut back, 7 bases at V and 11 bases at J, with 26 bases in the middle. Germline CDR1 reads LNHDA; CDR2 reads SQIVND (reference sequence). DNA for the CDR3: TGTGCCAGTACTCGATCTAGCGTTAGAGGGGAGAAGCAGTACTTC. Translated: CASTRSSVRGEKQYF.

The rearrangement links TRBV6-2 or TRBV6-3 to TRBJ1-1; D uncertain. Deletions cut 2 bases from V and 9 bases from J, with 22 bases between. The germline gives CDR1 MNHEY, CDR2 SVGEGT. This CDR3 is 16 amino acids long. The CDR3 DNA reads as TGTGCCAGCAGTTACGGGTGGGCGGGGAAGAGCCCCAAAGCTTTCTTT. Translated, it gives CASSYGWAGKSPKAFF.

This clone was detected only a few times. CDR3 protein: CSASYPGGEETQYF. The CDR3 bases are TGCAGTGCTAGTTACCCTGGGGGGGAAGAGACCCAGTACTTC. The chain recombines TRBV20-1 with TRBJ2-5, with 7 positions matching TRBD2. V shed 3 bases and J 3 bases; nucleotides not matched to a gene: 7. Per the germline V gene, CDR1 is DFQATT and CDR2 is SNEGSKA (reference sequence). The CDR3 has 14 amino acids.